The 10 T cell receptor beta chains listed next were all sequenced from one sample in a study of cytomegalovirus exposure and HLA in healthy donors. With 60 Vbeta and 13 Jbeta primers, the PCR was carried out. Some clones are missing from TCRdb's copy, which holds only in-frame ones; the method was immunoSEQ multiplex PCR. This table has approximately 160,000 clones, roughly 80% appearing once. The source material was PBMCs. The origin of the receptors is a man in his fifties or sixties in good health and CMV-seropositive.

This sequence joins TRBV7-9 and TRBJ2-5; 11 bases agree with TRBD1. Looked up from germline, CDR1 is SEHNR and CDR2 is FQNEAQ (reference sequence). CDR3 length: 16 amino acids. J lost 4 bases, V lost 3 bases, and 7 bases had no gene match. DNA of the CDR3: TGTGCCAGCAGCTTTCGGACAGGGGGCATGCGAGAGACCCAGTACTTC. Amino acids: CASSFRTGGMRETQYF.

The V and J genes are TRBV9 and TRBJ1-2; 9 bases fit TRBD1. This CDR3 has 15 amino acids. With 4 bases clipped from V and 1 base from J, the junction kept 5 bases outside the gene matches. CDR1 and CDR2 (germline): SGDLS, YYNGEE. Written as DNA, the CDR3 is TGTGCCAGCAGCCCACGGACAGGGGATAACTATGGCTACACCTTC. This encodes CASSPRTGDNYGYTF.

The rearrangement uses TRBV5-6 and TRBJ2-7, with D possibly TRBD2 on 5 matching bases. V was clipped by 4 bases and J by 3 bases, with 11 bases between them. Germline CDR1 reads SGHDT; CDR2 reads YYEEEE. CDR3 length: 13 amino acids. CDR3 residues: CASSVRGIYEQYF. DNA of the CDR3: TGTGCCAGCAGCGTTCGGGGAATCTACGAGCAGTACTTC.

The J gene is TRBJ2-2, the V gene TRBV10-2; weak D call: TRBD1 (6 bases). From germline, CDR1 is WSHSY and CDR2 SAAADI. This CDR3 is built from 14 residues. The V and J ends lost 10 bases and 0 bases respectively, with 12 bases between them. CDR3 nucleotide sequence: TGCGCCACCATTGGGACATCGAACACCGGGGAGCTGTTTTTT. It yields the protein CATIGTSNTGELFF.

The chain uses TRBV19 and TRBJ1-2; 9 bases line up with TRBD1. The CDR3 spans 15 residues. V trimming: 5 bases; J trimming: 7 bases; junction bases outside the gene matches: 11. CDR1 and CDR2 (germline): LNHDA, SQIVND (reference sequence). CDR3 in amino acids: CASSPTSTGGTGYTF. CDR3 in DNA: TGTGCCAGTAGTCCGACCTCGACAGGGGGTACTGGCTACACCTTC. Full variable domain (outside the CDR3, taken from reference TRBV19 and TRBJ1-2): DGGITQSPKYLFRKEGQNVTLSCEQNLNHDAMYWYRQDPGQGLRLIYYSQIVNDFQKGDIAEGYSVSREKKESFPLTVTSAQKNPTAFYLCASSPTSTGGTGYTFGSGTRLTVV.

This clone was counted a few times. The rearrangement uses TRBV7-2 and TRBJ2-5, with 7 bases that match TRBD1. The CDR3 is made up of 18 amino acids. With 5 bases clipped from V and 5 bases from J, the junction kept 20 bases outside the gene matches. Germline CDR1 and CDR2: SGHTA and FQGNSA. The CDR3 region is CASSEGRDSTLFLETQYF. The DNA of the CDR3 is TGTGCCAGCAGCGAGGGCCGGGACAGTACACTTTTTTTGGAGACCCAGTACTTC.

A note on this clone: The junction differs from germline at one of its ends, possibly a read error. The gene calls are TRBV7-7 and TRBJ2-7, with 8 positions matching TRBD1. This CDR3 spans 15 amino acids. The V gene's germline CDR1 is SSHAT and CDR2 FNYEAQ (reference sequence). CDR3 region: CASTNPDRAAYEQYF. The CDR3 DNA sequence: TGTGCTAGCACAAATCCGGACAGGGCGGCCTACGAGCAGTACTTC.

In DNA form, the CDR3 reads TGTGCCAGCGTAAAGGGACAGGGCGGTCAGCCCCAGCATTTT. This encodes CASVKGQGGQPQHF. The chain combines TRBV6-1 with TRBJ1-5; 9 bases are shared with TRBD1. J lost 6 bases, V lost 8 bases, and 8 bases had no gene match. Germline V gives CDR1 MNHNS, CDR2 SASEGT. The CDR3 covers 14 residues.

This chain links TRBV7-2 with TRBJ2-7; a weak D match, TRBD2 (5 bases). Germline CDR1 and CDR2: SGHTA and FQGNSA. The V end lost 5 bases, the J end lost 0 bases, and 11 bases lay between the germline ends. The CDR3 covers 14 residues. The CDR3 DNA is TGTGCCAGCAGCCTCCAGGAGGTCTCCTACGAGCAGTACTTC. Amino acids: CASSLQEVSYEQYF.

The genes are TRBV4-1 and TRBJ2-1, with 15 positions matching TRBD2. CDR3 length: 18 residues. The germline V gene has CDR1 MGHRA and CDR2 YSYEKL. V shed 0 bases, J shed 8 bases, and the junction held 8 bases outside the gene matches. This CDR3 reads CASSQEGWTSGRADEQFF. DNA for the CDR3: TGCGCCAGCAGCCAAGAGGGTTGGACTAGCGGGAGGGCCGATGAGCAGTTCTTC.